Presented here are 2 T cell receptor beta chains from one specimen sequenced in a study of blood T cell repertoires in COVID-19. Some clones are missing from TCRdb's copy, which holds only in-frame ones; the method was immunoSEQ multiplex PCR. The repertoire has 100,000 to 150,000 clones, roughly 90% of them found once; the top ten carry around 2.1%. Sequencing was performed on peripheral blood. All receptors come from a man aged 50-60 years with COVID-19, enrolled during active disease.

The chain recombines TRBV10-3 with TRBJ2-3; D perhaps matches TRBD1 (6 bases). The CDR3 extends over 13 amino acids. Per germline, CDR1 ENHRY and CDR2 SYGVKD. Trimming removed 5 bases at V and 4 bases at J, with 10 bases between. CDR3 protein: CAISTQGADTQYF. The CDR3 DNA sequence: TGTGCCATCAGTACACAGGGTGCAGATACGCAGTATTTT.

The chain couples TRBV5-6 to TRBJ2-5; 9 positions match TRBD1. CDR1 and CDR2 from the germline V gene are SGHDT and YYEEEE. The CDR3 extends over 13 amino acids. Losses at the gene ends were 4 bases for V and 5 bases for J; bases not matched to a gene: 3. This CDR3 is CASSPGQGETQYF. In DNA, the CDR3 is TGTGCCAGCAGCCCTGGACAGGGGGAGACCCAGTACTTC.